This T cell receptor (beta chain) was sequenced for a study of blood T cell repertoires in COVID-19. Turning to the study itself: The United States, Italy and Spain were the sources of the acute and convalescent COVID-19 samples. Sample material is recorded as cDNA or gDNA derived from T cells, B-cell-depleted T cells, or PBMCs.

V gave up 1 base and J gave up 8 bases, with 12 bases separating them. This CDR3 contains 13 residues. Germline V lookup: CDR1 GTSNPN, CDR2 SVGIG (reference sequence). Here immunoSEQ multiplex PCR was the method, and the copy in TCRdb shows in-frame clones only, minus some. In the table there are hundreds of thousands of clones, around 86% of which are singletons. This sequence was found in a woman aged 45-65 years with COVID-19, enrolled during active disease. The chain has TRBV30 and TRBJ2-1; the D is unclear. Material: peripheral blood. Here the CDR3 DNA reads TGTGCCTGGAGTGCACAATCTACAGATGAGCAGTTCTTC. Protein: CAWSAQSTDEQFF. Filled out from reference TRBV30 and TRBJ2-1, the complete variable domain reads SQTIHQWPATLVQPVGSPLSLECTVEGTSNPNLYWYRQAAGRGLQLLFYSVGIGQISSEVPQNLSASRPQDRQFILSSKKLLLSDSGFYLCAWSAQSTDEQFFGPGTRLTVL.